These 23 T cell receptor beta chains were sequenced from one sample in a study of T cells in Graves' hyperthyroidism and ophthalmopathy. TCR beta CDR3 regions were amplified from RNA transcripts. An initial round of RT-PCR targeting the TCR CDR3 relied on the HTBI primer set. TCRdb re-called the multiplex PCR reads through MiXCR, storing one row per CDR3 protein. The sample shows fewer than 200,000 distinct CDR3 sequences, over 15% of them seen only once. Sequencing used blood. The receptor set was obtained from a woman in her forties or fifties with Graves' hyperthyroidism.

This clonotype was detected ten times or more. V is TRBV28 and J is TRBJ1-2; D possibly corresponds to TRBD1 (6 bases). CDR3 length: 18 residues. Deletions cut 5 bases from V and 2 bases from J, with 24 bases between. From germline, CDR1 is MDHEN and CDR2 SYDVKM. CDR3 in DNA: TGTGCCAGCAGTACTACTACAGGGACGGGGGGAACAAACTATGGCTACACCTTC. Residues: CASSTTTGTGGTNYGYTF.

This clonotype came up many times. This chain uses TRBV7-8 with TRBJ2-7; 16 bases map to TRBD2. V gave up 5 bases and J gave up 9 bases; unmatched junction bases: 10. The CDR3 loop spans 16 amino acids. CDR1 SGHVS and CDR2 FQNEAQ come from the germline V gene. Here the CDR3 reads CASSLGTSGGGRWQYF. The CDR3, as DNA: TGTGCCAGCAGCCTCGGGACTAGCGGGGGGGGGAGGTGGCAGTACTTC. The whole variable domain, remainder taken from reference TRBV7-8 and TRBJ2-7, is GAGVSQSPRYKVAKRGQDVALRCDPISGHVSLFWYQQALGQGPEFLTYFQNEAQLDKSGLPSDRFFAERPEGSVSTLKIQRTQQEDSAVYLCASSLGTSGGGRWQYFGPGTRLTVT.

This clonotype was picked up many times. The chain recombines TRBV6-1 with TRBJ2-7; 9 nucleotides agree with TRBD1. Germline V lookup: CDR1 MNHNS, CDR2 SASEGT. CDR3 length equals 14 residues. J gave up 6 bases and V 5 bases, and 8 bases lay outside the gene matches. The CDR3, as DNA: TGTGCCAGCAGTACCGGACAGGGGAAGGGCGAGCAGTACTTC. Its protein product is CASSTGQGKGEQYF.

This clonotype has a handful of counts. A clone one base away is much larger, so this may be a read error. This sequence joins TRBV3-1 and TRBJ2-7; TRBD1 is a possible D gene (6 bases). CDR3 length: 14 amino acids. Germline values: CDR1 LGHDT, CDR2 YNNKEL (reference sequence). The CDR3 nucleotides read TGTGCCAGCAGCTATCAGGACAGATCCTACGAGCAGCACTTC. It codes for CASSYQDRSYEQHF.

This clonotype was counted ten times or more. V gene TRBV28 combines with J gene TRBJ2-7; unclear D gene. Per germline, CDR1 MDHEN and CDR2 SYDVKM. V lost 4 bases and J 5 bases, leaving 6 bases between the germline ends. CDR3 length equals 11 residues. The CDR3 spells CASSWGNEQYF. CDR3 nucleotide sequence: TGTGCCAGCAGTTGGGGAAACGAGCAGTACTTC. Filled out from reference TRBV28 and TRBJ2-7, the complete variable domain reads DVKVTQSSRYLVKRTGEKVFLECVQDMDHENMFWYRQDPGLGLRLIYFSYDVKMKEKGDIPEGYSVSREKKERFSLILESASTNQTSMYLCASSWGNEQYFGPGTRLTVT.

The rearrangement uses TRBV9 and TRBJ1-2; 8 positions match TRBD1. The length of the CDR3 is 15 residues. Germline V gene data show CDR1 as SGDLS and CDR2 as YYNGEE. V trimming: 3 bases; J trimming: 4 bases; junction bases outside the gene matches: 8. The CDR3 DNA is TGTGCCAGCAGCGGACCCAGGGGGCACTCCTATGGCTACACCTTC. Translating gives CASSGPRGHSYGYTF.

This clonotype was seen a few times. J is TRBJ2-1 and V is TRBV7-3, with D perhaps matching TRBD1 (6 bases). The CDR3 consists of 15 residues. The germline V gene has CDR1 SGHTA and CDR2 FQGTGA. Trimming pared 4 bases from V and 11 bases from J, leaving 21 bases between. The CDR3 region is CASSSVLFTGSKQFF. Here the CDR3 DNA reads TGTGCCAGCAGCTCCGTACTTTTTACAGGGTCTAAGCAGTTCTTC. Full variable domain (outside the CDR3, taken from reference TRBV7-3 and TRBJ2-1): GAGVSQTPSNKVTEKGKYVELRCDPISGHTALYWYRQSLGQGPEFLIYFQGTGAADDSGLPNDRFFAVRPEGSVSTLKIQRTERGDSAVYLCASSSVLFTGSKQFFGPGTRLTVL.

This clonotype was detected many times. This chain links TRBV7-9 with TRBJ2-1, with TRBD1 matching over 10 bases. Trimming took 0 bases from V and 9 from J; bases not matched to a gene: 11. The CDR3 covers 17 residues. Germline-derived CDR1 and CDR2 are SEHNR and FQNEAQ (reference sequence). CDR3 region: CASSLAPGQGPPGEQFF. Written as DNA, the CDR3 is TGTGCCAGCAGCTTAGCGCCGGGACAGGGGCCCCCCGGTGAGCAGTTCTTC. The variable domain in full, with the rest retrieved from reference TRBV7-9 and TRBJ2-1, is DTGVSQNPRHKITKRGQNVTFRCDPISEHNRLYWYRQTLGQGPEFLTYFQNEAQLEKSRLLSDRFSAERPKGSFSTLEIQRTEQGDSAMYLCASSLAPGQGPPGEQFFGPGTRLTVL.

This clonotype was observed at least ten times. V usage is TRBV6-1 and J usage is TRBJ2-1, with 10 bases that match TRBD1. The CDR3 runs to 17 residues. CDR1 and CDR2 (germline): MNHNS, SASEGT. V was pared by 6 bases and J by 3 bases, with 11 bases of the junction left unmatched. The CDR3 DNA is TGTGCCAGCAGCCGAGCTGACAGGGGGCAACTCTACAATGAGCAGTTCTTC. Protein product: CASSRADRGQLYNEQFF.

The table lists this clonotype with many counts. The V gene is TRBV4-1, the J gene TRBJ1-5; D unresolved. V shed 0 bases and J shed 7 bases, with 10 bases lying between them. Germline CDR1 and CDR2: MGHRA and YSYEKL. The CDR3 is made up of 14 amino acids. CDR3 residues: CASSQDPLGQPQHF. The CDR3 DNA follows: TGCGCCAGCAGCCAAGATCCGTTAGGACAGCCCCAGCATTTT.

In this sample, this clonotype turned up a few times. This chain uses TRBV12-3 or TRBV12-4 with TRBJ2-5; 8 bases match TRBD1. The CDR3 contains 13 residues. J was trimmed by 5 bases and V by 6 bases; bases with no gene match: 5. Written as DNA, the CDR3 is TGTGCCAGCAGGGGGACAGGATTGGAGACCCAGTACTTC. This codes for CASRGTGLETQYF.

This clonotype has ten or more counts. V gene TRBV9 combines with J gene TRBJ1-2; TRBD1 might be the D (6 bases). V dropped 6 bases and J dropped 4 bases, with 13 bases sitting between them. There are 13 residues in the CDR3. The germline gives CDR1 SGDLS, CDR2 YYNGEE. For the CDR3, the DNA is TGTGCCAGCACCGAGGACAGCCGCTATGGCTACACCTTC. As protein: CASTEDSRYGYTF.

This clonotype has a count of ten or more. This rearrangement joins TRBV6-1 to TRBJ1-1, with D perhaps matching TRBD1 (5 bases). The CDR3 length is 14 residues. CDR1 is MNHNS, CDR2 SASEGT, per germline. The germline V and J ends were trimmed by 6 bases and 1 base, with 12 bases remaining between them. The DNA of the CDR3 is TGTGCCAGCAGCCCTAGGGACCCGAACACTGAAGCTTTCTTT. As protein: CASSPRDPNTEAFF.

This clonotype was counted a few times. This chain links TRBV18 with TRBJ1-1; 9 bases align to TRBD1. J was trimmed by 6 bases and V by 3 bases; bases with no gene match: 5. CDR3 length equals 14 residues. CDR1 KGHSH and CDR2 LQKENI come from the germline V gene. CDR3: CASSPRDREPEAFF. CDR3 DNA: TGTGCCAGCTCACCGCGGGACAGGGAGCCTGAAGCTTTCTTT.

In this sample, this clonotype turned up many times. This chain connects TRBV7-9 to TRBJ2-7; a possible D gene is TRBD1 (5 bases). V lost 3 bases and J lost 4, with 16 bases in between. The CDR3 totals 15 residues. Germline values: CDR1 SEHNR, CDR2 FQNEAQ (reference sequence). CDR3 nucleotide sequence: TGTGCCAGCAGCTTGTGGACATCGGGTCGATACGAGCAGTACTTC. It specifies CASSLWTSGRYEQYF.

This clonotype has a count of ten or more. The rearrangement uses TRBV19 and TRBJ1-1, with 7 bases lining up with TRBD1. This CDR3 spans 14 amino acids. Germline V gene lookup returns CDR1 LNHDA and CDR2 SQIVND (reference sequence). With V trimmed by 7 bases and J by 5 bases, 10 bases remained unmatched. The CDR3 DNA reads TGTGCCAGTACCGCGACAGGGAGAGTAACTGAAGCTTTCTTT. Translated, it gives CASTATGRVTEAFF.

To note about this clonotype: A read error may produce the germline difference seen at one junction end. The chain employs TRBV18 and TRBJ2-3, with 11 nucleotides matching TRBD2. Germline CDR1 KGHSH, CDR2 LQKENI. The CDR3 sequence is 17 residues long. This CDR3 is CASSPRLAGKYTGTQYF. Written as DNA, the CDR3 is TGTGCCAGCTCACCACGACTAGCGGGGAAATACACAGGTACGCAGTATTTT.

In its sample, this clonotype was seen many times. The CDR3 DNA sequence: TGTGCCAGCATCGAGTGGGGATACAATCAGCCCCAGCATTTT. This sequence encodes CASIEWGYNQPQHF. The rearrangement uses TRBV6-1 and TRBJ1-5; D ambiguous. Trimming cost V 7 bases and J 3 bases, with 13 bases left between them. CDR3 length: 14 amino acids. The germline CDR1 and CDR2 sequences are MNHNS and SASEGT.

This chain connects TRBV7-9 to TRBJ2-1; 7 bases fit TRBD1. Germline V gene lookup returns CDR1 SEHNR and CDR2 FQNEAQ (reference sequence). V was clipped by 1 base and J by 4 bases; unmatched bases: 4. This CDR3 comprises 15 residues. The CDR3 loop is CASSLDMGQYNEQFF. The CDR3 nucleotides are TGTGCCAGCAGCTTAGATATGGGACAGTACAATGAGCAGTTCTTC.

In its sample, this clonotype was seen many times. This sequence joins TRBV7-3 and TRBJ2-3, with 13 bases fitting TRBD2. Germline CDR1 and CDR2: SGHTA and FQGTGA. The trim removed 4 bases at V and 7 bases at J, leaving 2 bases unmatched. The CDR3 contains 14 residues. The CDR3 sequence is CASSSGTSGNTQYF. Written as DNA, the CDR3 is TGTGCCAGCAGCTCCGGGACTAGCGGGAATACGCAGTATTTT. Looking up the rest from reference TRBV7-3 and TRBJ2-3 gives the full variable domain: GAGVSQTPSNKVTEKGKYVELRCDPISGHTALYWYRQSLGQGPEFLIYFQGTGAADDSGLPNDRFFAVRPEGSVSTLKIQRTERGDSAVYLCASSSGTSGNTQYFGPGTRLTVL.

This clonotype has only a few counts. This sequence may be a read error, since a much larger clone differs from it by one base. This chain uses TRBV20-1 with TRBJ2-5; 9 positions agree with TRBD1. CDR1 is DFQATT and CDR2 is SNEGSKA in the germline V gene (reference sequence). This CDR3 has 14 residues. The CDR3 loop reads CGIAPGQGPETQYF. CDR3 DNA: TGCGGTATCGCACCGGGACAGGGACCAGAGACCCAGTACTTC.

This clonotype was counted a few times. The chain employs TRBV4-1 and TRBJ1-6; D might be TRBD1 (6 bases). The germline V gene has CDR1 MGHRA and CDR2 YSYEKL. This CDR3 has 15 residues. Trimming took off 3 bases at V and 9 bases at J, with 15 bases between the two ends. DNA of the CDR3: TGCGCCAGCAGCCAGGCTACAGGGTCGGGTTCACCCCTCCACTTT. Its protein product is CASSQATGSGSPLHF.

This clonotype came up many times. CDR3: CSARDPQRGGDSEQYF. The CDR3, as DNA: TGCAGTGCTAGAGATCCCCAGCGGGGGGGGGACAGCGAGCAGTACTTC. The rearrangement links TRBV20-1 to TRBJ2-7; 10 positions match TRBD2. There are 16 residues in the CDR3. V lost 0 bases to trimming and J lost 6 bases; unmatched junction nucleotides: 11. The germline V gene has CDR1 DFQATT and CDR2 SNEGSKA (reference sequence).